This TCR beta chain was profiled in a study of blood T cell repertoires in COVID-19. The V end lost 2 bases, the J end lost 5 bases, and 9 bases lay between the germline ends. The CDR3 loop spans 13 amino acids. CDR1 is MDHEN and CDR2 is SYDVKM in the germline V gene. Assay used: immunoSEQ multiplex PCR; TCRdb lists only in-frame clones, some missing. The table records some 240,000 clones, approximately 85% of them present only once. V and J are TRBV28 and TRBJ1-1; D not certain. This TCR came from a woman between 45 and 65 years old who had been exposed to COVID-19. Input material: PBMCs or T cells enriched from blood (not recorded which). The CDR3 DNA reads TGTGCCAGCAGTTTACCCCGGGGAACTGAAGCTTTCTTT. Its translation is CASSLPRGTEAFF.